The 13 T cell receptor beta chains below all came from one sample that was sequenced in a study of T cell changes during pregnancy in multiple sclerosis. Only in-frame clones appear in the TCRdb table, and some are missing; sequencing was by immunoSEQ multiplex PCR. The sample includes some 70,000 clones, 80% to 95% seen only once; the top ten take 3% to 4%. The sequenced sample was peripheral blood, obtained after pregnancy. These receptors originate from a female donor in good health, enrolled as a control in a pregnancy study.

CDR3 amino acids: CASRDRDYGYTF. The CDR3 coding sequence is TGTGCCAGCAGGGACAGGGACTATGGCTACACCTTC. This chain uses TRBV28 with TRBJ1-2; 8 bases align to TRBD1. The CDR3 consists of 12 residues. V lost 6 bases to trimming and J lost 3 bases; unmatched junction nucleotides: 0. In germline, CDR1 is MDHEN, CDR2 SYDVKM.

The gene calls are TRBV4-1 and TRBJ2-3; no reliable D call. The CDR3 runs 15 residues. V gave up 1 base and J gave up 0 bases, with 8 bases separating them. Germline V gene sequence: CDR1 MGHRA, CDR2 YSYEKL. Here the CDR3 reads CASSQVSFSTDTQYF. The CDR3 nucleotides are TGCGCCAGCAGCCAAGTGAGTTTTAGCACAGATACGCAGTATTTT.

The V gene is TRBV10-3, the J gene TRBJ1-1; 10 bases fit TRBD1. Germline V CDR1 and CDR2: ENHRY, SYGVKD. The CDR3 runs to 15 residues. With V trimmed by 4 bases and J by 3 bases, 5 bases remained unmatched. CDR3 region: CAISGGQGRDTEAFF. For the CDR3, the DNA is TGTGCCATCAGTGGGGGACAGGGGCGGGACACTGAAGCTTTCTTT.

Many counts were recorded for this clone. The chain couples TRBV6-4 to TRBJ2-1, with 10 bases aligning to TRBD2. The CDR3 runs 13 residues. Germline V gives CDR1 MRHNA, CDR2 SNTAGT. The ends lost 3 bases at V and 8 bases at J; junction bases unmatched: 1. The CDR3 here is CASSEGTSDEQFF. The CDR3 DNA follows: TGTGCCAGCAGTGAAGGGACTAGCGATGAGCAGTTCTTC.

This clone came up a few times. CDR3 bases: TGTGCCAGCAGCTCATCTAGCGGGACTTATGAGCAGTTCTTC. It specifies CASSSSSGTYEQFF. The V and J genes are TRBV9 and TRBJ2-1; 9 nucleotides line up with TRBD2. With V trimmed by 4 bases and J by 8 bases, 7 bases remained unmatched. Germline CDR1 is SGDLS and CDR2 is YYNGEE. The CDR3 has 14 residues.

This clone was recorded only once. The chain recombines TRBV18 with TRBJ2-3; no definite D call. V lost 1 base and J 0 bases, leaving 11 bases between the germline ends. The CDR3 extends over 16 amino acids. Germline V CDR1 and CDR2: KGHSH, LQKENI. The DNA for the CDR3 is TGTGCCAGCTCACCACAACTCCAAGCTAGCACAGATACGCAGTATTTT. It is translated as CASSPQLQASTDTQYF.

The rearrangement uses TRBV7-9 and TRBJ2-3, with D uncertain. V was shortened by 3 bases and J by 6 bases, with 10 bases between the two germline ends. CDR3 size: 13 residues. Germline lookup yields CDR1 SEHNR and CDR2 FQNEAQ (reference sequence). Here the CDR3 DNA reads TGTGCCAGCAGCTTGATGGCCCCGGATACGCAGTATTTT. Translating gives CASSLMAPDTQYF.

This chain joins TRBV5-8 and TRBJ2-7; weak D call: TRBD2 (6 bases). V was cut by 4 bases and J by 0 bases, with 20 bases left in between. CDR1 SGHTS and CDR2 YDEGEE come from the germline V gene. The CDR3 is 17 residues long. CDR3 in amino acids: CASSKDNYGGSSYEQYF. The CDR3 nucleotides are TGTGCCAGCAGCAAAGACAATTACGGGGGATCCTCCTACGAGCAGTACTTC.

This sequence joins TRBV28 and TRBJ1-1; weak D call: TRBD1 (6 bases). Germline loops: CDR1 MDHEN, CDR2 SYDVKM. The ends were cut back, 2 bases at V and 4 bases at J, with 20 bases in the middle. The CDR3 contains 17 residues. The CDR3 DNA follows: TGTGCCAGCAGTTTAAGAGGGGGAGAGTGGAGAAGCACTGAAGCTTTCTTT. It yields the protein CASSLRGGEWRSTEAFF.

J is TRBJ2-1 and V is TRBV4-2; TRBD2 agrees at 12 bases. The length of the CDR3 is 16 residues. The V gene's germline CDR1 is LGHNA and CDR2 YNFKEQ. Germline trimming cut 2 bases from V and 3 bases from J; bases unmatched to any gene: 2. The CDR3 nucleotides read TGTGCCAGCAGCCAAACACTAGCGGGAGGCTACAATGAGCAGTTCTTC. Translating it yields CASSQTLAGGYNEQFF.

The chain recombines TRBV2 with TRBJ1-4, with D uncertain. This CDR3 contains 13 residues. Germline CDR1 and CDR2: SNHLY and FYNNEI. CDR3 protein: CAAGGLPNEKLFF. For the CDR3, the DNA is TGTGCAGCTGGAGGTCTACCCAATGAAAAACTGTTTTTT.

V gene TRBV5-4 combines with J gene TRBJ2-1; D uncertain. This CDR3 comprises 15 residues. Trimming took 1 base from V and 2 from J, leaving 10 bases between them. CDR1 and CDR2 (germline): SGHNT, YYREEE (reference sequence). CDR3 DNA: TGTGCCAGCAGCTTGTCCGGGTACACCTACAATGAGCAGTTCTTC. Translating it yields CASSLSGYTYNEQFF.

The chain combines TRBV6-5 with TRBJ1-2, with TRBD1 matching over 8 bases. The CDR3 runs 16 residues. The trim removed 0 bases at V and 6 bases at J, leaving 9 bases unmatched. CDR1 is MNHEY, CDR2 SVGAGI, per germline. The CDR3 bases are TGTGCCAGCAGTTACTCGATATGGTCAGGGGGCGATGGCTACACCTTC. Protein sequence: CASSYSIWSGGDGYTF.